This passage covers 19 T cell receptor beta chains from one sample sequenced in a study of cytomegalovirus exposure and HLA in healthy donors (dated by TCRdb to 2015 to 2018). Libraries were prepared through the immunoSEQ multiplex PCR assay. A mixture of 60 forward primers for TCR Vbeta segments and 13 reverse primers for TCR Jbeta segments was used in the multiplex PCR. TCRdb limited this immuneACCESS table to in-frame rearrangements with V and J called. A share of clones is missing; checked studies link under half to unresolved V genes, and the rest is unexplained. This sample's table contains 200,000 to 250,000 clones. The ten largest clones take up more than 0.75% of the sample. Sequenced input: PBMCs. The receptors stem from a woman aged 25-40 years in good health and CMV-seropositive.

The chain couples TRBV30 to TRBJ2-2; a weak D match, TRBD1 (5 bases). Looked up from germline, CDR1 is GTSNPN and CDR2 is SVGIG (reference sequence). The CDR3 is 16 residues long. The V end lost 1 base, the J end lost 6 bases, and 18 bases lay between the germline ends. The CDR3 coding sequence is TGTGCCTGGAGTGAAAAAAGGGCCCCCAGGGCCGGGGAGCTGTTTTTT. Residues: CAWSEKRAPRAGELFF. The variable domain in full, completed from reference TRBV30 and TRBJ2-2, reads SQTIHQWPATLVQPVGSPLSLECTVEGTSNPNLYWYRQAAGRGLQLLFYSVGIGQISSEVPQNLSASRPQDRQFILSSKKLLLSDSGFYLCAWSEKRAPRAGELFFGEGSRLTVL.

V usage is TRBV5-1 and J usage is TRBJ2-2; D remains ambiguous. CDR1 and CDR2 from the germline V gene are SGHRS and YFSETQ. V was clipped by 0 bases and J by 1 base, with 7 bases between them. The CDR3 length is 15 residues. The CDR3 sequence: CASSLAPQNTGELFF. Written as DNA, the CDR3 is TGCGCCAGCAGCTTGGCCCCACAGAACACCGGGGAGCTGTTTTTT.

The CDR3 DNA sequence: TGTGCCACCGATGGGGCGGGACCCAATGAGCAGTTCTTC. Encoded protein: CATDGAGPNEQFF. The V call is TRBV2, the J call TRBJ2-1, with a tentative D call TRBD2 (6 bases). The V and J ends lost 10 bases and 6 bases respectively, with 16 bases between them. Germline CDR1 reads SNHLY; CDR2 reads FYNNEI. CDR3 size: 13 residues.

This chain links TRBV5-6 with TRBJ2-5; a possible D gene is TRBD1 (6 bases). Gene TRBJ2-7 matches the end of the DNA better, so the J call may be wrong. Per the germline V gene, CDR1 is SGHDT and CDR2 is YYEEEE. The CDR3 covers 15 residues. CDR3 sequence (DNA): TGTGCCAGCAGCTTGGTGTCAGGGGTTCCCTACGAGCAGTACTTC. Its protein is CASSLVSGVPYEQYF.

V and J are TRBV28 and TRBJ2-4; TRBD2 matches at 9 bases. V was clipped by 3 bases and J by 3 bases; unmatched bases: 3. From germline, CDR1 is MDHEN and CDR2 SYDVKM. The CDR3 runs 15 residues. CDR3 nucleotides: TGTGCCAGCAGTTTTTGGCGGGAGGGCAAAAACATTCAGTACTTC. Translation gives CASSFWREGKNIQYF.

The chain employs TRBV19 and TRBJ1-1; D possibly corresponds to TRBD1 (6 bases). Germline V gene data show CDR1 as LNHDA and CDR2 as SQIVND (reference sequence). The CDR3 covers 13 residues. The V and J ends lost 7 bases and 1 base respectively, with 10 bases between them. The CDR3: CASTAGANTEAFF. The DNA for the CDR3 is TGTGCCAGTACTGCAGGGGCGAACACTGAAGCTTTCTTT.

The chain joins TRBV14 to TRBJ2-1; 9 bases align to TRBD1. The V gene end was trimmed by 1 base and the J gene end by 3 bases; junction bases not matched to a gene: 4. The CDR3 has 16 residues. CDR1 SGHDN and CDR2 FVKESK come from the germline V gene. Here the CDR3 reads CASSQGGTGFYNEQFF. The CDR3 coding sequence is TGTGCCAGCAGCCAAGGGGGGACAGGGTTCTACAATGAGCAGTTCTTC.

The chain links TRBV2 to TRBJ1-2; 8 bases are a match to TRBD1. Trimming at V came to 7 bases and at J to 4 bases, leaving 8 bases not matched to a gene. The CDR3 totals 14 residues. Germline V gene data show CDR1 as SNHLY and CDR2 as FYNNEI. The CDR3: CASNRQGMSYGYTF. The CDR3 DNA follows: TGTGCCAGCAACAGACAGGGGATGAGCTATGGCTACACCTTC.

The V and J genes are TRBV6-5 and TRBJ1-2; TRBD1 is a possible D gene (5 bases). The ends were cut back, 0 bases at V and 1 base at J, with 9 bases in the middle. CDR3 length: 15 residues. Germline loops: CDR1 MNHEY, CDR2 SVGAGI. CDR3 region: CASSYSLGGNYGYTF. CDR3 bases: TGTGCCAGCAGTTACTCGCTCGGGGGTAACTATGGCTACACCTTC.

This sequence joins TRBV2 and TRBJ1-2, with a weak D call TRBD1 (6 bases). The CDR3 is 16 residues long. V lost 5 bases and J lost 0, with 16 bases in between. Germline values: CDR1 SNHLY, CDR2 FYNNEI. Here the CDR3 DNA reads TGTGCCAGCAGTTCACCTTCGGGACAAACTAACTATGGCTACACCTTC. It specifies CASSSPSGQTNYGYTF.

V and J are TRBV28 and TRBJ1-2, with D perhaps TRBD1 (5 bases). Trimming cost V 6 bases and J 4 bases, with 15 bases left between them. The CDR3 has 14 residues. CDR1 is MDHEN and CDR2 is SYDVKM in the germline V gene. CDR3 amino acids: CASSSGLGFYGYTF. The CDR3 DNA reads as TGTGCCAGCAGCTCAGGGCTGGGATTCTATGGCTACACCTTC.

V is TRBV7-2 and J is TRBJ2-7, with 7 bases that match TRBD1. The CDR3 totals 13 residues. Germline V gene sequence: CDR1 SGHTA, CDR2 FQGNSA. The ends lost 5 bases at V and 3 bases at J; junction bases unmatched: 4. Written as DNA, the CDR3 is TGTGCCAGCAGCGTCCGGGACAGCTACGAGCAGTACTTC. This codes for CASSVRDSYEQYF.

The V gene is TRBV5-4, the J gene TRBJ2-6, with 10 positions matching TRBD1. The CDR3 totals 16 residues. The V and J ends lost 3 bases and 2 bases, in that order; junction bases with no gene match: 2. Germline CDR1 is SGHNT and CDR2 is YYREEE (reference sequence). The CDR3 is CASSSGQGAGANVLTF. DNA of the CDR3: TGTGCCAGCAGCTCAGGACAGGGGGCTGGGGCCAACGTCCTGACTTTC.

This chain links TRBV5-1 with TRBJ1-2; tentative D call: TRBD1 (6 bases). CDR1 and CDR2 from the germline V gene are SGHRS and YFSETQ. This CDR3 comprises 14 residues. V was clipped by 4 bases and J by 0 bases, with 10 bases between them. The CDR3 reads CASSSGQTNYGYTF. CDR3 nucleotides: TGCGCCAGCAGCAGCGGACAGACTAACTATGGCTACACCTTC. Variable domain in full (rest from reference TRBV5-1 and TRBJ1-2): KAGVTQTPRYLIKTRGQQVTLSCSPISGHRSVSWYQQTPGQGLQFLFEYFSETQRNKGNFPGRFSGRQFSNSRSEMNVSTLELGDSALYLCASSSGQTNYGYTFGSGTRLTVV.

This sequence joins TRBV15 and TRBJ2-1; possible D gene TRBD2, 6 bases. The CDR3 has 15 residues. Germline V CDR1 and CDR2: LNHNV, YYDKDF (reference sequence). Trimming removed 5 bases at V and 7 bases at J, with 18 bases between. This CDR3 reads CATSSSTLAKNEQFF. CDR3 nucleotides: TGTGCCACCAGCTCAAGCACGCTAGCGAAAAATGAGCAGTTCTTC.

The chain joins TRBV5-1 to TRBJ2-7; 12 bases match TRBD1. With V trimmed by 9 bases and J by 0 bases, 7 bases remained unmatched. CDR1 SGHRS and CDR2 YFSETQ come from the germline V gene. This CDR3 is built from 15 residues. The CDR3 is CATTPGQGASYEQYF. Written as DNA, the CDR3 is TGCGCCACCACTCCGGGACAGGGGGCCTCCTACGAGCAGTACTTC.

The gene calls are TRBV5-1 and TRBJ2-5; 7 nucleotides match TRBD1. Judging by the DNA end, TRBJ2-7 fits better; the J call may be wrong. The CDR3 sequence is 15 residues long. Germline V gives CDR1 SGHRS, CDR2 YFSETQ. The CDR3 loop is CASSYSGTEYYEQYF. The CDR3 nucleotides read TGCGCCAGCAGCTACTCCGGGACAGAGTACTACGAGCAGTACTTC.

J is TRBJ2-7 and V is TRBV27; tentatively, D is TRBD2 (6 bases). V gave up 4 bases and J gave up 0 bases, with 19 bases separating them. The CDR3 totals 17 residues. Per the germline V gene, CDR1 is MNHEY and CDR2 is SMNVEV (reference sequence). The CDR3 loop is CASSYPPGWEVSYEQYF. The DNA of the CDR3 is TGTGCCAGCAGTTACCCCCCGGGGTGGGAGGTCTCCTACGAGCAGTACTTC.

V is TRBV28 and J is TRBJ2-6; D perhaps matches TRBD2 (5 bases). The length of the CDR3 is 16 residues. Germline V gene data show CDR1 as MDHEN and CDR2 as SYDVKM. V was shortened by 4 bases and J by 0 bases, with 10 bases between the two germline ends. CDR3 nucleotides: TGTGCCAGCAGTTCCTCGGGGAGCTCTGGGGCCAACGTCCTGACTTTC. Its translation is CASSSSGSSGANVLTF.